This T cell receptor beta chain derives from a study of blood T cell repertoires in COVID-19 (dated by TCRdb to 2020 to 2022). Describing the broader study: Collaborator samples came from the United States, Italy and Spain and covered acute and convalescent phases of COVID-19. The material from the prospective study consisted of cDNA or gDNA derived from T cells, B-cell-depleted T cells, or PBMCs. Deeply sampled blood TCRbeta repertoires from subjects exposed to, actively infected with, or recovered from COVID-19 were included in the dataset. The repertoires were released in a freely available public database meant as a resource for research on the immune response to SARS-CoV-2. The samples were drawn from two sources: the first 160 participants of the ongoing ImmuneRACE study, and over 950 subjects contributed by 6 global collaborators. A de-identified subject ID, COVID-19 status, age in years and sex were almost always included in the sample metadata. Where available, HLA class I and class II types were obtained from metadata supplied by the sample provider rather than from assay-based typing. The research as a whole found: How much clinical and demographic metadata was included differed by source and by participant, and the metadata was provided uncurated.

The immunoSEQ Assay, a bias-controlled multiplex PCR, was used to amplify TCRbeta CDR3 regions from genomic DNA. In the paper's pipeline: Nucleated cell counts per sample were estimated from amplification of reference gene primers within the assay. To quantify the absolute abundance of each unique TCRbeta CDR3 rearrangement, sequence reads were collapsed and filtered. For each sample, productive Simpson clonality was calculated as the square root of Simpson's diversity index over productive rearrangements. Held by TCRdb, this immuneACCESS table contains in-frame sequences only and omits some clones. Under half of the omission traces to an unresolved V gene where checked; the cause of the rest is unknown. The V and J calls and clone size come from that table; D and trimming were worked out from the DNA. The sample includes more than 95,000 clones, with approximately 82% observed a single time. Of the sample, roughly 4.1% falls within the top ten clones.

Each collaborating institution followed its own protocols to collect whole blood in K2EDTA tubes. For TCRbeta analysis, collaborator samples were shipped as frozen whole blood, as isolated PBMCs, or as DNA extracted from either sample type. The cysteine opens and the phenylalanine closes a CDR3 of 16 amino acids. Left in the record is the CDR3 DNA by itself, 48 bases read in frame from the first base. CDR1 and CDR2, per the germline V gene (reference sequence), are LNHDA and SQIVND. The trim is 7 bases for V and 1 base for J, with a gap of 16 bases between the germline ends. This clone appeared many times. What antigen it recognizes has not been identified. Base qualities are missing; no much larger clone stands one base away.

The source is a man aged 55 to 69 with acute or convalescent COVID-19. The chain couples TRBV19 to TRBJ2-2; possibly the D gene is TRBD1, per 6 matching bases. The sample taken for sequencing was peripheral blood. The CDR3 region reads CASIASQGWNTGELFF. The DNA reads TGTGCCAGTATAGCCTCTCAGGGGTGGAACACCGGGGAGCTGTTTTTT.